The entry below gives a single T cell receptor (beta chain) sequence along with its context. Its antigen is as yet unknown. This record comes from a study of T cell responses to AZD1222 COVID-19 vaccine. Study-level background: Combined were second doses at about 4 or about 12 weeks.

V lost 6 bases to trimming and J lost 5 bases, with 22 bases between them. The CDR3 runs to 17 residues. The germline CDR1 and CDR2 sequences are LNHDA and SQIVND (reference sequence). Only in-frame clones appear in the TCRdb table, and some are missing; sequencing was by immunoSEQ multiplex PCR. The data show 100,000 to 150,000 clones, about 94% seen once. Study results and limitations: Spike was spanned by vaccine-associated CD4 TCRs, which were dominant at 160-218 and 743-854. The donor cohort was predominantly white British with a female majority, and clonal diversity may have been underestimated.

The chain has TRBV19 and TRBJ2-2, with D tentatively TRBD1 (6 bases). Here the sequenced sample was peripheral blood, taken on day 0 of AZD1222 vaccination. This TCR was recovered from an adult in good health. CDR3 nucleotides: TGTGCCAGTAGGGACCCGGGACATCGATTGGGAACCGGGGAGCTGTTTTTT. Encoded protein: CASRDPGHRLGTGELFF.